This T cell receptor (beta chain) was observed in a study of shared clonotypes between healthy human individuals. Study observations and caveats: Naive CD4 clonotypes overlapped across a handful of donors at roughly 5%. Relative to their counterparts shared across all four donors, non-shared clonotypes exhibited diminished generation probabilities. It was expected that sequencing depth would affect clonotype sharing among donors.

The CDR3 loop spans 18 amino acids. CDR1 and CDR2 from the germline V gene are SGHAT and FQNNGV. J gave up 3 bases and V 2 bases, and 13 bases lay outside the gene matches. This clone appeared a single time. The antigen is not known. The split of CD4+ cells yielded CD45RA+ naive and CD45RA-negative memory subsets. This table comes from immunoSEQ multiplex PCR, and its TCRdb copy is limited to in-frame clones, with some not included. The top ten clones hold more than 0.85% of a sample with about a million clones, approximately 75% of them seen once. The chain recombines TRBV11-2 with TRBJ2-4, with 7 bases lining up with TRBD2. The sequence derives from a man aged 18 to 29 in good health. Some clones in this sample may be carry-over from other donors' samples. Sequencing input: memory CD4+ T cells from PBMCs. Regarding subset: CD45RA-negative fraction. The CDR3 nucleotides are TGTGCCAGCAGCTTATGGGCGGGAGCCGACTCGGGCAAAAACATTCAGTACTTC. The encoded protein is CASSLWAGADSGKNIQYF.